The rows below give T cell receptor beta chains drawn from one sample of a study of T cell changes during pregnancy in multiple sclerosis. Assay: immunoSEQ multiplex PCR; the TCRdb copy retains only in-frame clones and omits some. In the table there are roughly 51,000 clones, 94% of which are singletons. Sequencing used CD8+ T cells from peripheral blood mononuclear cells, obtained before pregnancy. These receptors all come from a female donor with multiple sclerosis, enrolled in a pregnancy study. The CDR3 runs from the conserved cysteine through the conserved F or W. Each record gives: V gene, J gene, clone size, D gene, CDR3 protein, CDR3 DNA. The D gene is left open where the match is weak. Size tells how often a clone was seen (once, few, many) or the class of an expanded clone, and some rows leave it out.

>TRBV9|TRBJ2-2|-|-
CASDNTGTGELFF
TGTGCCAGCGACAATACAGGGACCGGGGAGCTGTTTTTT
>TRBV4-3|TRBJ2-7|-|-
CASSPGLTYEQYF
TGCGCCAGCAGCCCCGGACTGACCTACGAGCAGTACTTC
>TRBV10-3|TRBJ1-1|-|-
CAISDEGMNTEAFF
TGTGCCATCAGTGATGAGGGAATGAACACTGAAGCTTTCTTT
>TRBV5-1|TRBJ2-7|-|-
CASSLYLLPWGVCEQYF
TGCGCCAGCAGCTTGTACCTATTGCCCTGGGGCGTTTGCGAGCAGTACTTC
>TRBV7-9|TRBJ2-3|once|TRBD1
CASSRTGGTDTQYF
TGTGCCAGCAGCCGGACAGGGGGCACAGATACGCAGTATTTT
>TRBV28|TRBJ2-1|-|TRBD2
CASSPMGLAGDNEQFF
TGTGCCAGCAGCCCGATGGGACTAGCGGGAGACAATGAGCAGTTCTTC
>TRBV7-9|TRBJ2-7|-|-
CASSLATYEQYF
TGTGCCAGCAGCTTAGCGACTTACGAGCAGTACTTC
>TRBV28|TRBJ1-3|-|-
CASSLGRVAIYF
TGTGCCAGCAGTTTAGGCAGGGTTGCCATATATTTT
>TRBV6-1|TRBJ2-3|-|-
CASSELQTRDTQYF
TGTGCCAGCAGTGAACTTCAGACACGAGATACGCAGTATTTT
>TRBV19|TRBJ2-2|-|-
CASSLRLTGELFF
TGTGCCAGTAGTCTCAGACTCACCGGGGAGCTGTTTTTT
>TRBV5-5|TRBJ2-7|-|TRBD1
CASSTGNRGPTYEQYF
TGTGCCAGCAGCACGGGGAACAGGGGGCCGACCTACGAGCAGTACTTC
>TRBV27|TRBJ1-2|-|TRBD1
CASSPNEGAAYGYTF
TGTGCCAGCAGCCCGAACGAGGGGGCAGCCTATGGCTACACCTTC
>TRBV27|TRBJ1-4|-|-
CASRTGLNEKLFF
TGTGCCAGCAGAACGGGATTAAATGAAAAACTGTTTTTT
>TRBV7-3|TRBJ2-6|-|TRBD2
CASSLPGGSGRDGANVLTF
TGTGCCAGCAGCCTCCCCGGGGGTAGCGGGAGAGATGGGGCCAACGTCCTGACTTTC
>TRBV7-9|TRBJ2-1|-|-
CASSSLSYNEQFF
TGTGCCAGCAGCTCACTTTCCTACAATGAGCAGTTCTTC
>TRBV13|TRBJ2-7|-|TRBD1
CASSSGQGFYEQYF
TGTGCCAGCAGCTCGGGACAGGGTTTCTACGAGCAGTACTTC
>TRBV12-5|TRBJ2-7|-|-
CASGWGPYEQYF
TGTGCTAGTGGTTGGGGCCCCTACGAGCAGTACTTC
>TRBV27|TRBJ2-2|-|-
CASSLSLPGELFF
TGTGCCAGCAGTTTATCCCTACCCGGGGAGCTGTTTTTT
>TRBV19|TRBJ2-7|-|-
CASSIDNYEQYF
TGTGCCAGTAGTATCGACAACTACGAGCAGTACTTC
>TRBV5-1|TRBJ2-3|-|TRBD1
CASSFRQGHTDTQYF
TGCGCCAGCAGCTTCAGACAGGGCCACACAGATACGCAGTATTTT
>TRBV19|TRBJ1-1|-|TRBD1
CASSYGQGHTEAFF
TGTGCCAGTAGTTACGGACAGGGCCACACTGAAGCTTTCTTT
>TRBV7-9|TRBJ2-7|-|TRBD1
CASSPLGQVFYEQYF
TGTGCCAGCAGCCCCTTGGGACAGGTGTTCTACGAGCAGTACTTC
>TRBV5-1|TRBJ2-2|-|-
CASSLDQGRTGELFF
TGCGCCAGCAGCTTGGATCAGGGGCGAACCGGGGAGCTGTTTTTT
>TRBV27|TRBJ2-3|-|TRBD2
CASSLRLTSVTDTQYF
TGTGCCAGCAGTTTAAGGTTGACTAGCGTCACAGATACGCAGTATTTT
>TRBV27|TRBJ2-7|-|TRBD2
CASSLTAPSGSKNEQYF
TGTGCCAGCAGTTTGACTGCCCCAAGCGGGAGTAAGAACGAGCAGTACTTC
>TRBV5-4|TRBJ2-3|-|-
CASSEGTTSTDTQYF
TGTGCCAGCAGCGAAGGGACAACTAGCACAGATACGCAGTATTTT
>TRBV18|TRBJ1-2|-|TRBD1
CASSETQGANYGYTF
TGTGCCAGCTCAGAAACCCAGGGGGCAAACTATGGCTACACCTTC
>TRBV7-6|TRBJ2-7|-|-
CASRAGSSYEQYF
TGTGCCAGCAGAGCAGGAAGCTCCTACGAGCAGTACTTC
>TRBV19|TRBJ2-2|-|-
CASSTGVDGELFF
TGTGCCAGTAGTACAGGGGTGGACGGGGAGCTGTTTTTT
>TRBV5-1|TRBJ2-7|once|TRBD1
CASSLGTVPSYEQYF
TGCGCCAGCAGCCTGGGGACAGTACCCTCCTACGAGCAGTACTTC
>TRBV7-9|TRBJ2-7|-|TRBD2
CASSSGLAGPYEQYF
TGTGCCAGCAGTTCAGGACTAGCGGGCCCCTACGAGCAGTACTTC
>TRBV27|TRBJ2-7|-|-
CASSLSPTGLYEQYF
TGTGCCAGCAGTTTAAGCCCGACAGGCCTCTACGAGCAGTACTTC
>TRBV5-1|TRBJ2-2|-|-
CASSLYFGAGELFF
TGCGCCAGCAGCTTGTATTTCGGTGCCGGGGAGCTGTTTTTT
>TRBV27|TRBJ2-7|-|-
CASSFGDGGYEQYF
TGTGCCAGCAGTTTTGGGGACGGAGGGTACGAGCAGTACTTC
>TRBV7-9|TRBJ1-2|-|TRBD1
CASSPLTGGVNYGYTF
TGTGCCAGCAGCCCGCTGACAGGGGGGGTAAACTATGGCTACACCTTC
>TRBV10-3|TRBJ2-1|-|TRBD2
CAISVTGVGSGRPSSYNEQFF
TGTGCCATCAGTGTAACAGGGGTAGGGAGCGGGAGGCCCAGCTCCTACAATGAGCAGTTCTTC
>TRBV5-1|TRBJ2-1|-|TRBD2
CASSASGVYNEQFF
TGCGCCAGCAGCGCTAGCGGGGTCTACAATGAGCAGTTCTTC
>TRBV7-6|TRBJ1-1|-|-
CASSSSTGANTEAFF
TGTGCCAGCAGCTCCTCGACAGGAGCGAACACTGAAGCTTTCTTT
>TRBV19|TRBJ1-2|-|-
CASSIGETPNYGYTF
TGTGCCAGTAGTATAGGGGAGACTCCAAACTATGGCTACACCTTC
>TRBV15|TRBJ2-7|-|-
CATSRGRLGGEQYF
TGTGCCACCAGCAGAGGACGACTTGGCGGCGAGCAGTACTTC
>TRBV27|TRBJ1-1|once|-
CASSKGGENTEAFF
TGTGCCAGCAGTAAAGGGGGGGAGAACACTGAAGCTTTCTTT
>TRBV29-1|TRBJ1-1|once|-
CSALRTPGKREAFF
TGCAGCGCACTAAGGACCCCCGGGAAGAGGGAGGCTTTCTTT
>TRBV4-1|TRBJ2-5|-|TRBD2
CASSQLLAGPQETQYF
TGCGCCAGCAGCCAACTCCTAGCGGGGCCTCAAGAGACCCAGTACTTC
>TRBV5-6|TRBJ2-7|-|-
CASSLAQAYEQYF
TGTGCCAGCAGCTTGGCCCAGGCCTACGAGCAGTACTTC
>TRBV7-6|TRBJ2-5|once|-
CASSLGPGETQYF
TGTGCCAGCAGCTTAGGCCCCGGAGAGACCCAGTACTTC
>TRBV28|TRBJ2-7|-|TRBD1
CASKPGDSSYEQYF
TGTGCCAGCAAACCTGGGGACAGTTCCTACGAGCAGTACTTC